Below are 21 T cell receptor beta chains sequenced from a single sample in a study of blood T cell repertoires in COVID-19. Sequenced by immunoSEQ multiplex PCR; TCRdb stores in-frame clones only, minus some. The repertoire holds 250,000 or so clones, with roughly 86% as singletons. The sample was PBMCs or T cells enriched from blood (not recorded which). The receptors derive from a woman in her thirties with acute COVID-19.

The gene calls are TRBV12-5 and TRBJ2-1; TRBD1 agrees at 12 bases. The ends lost 0 bases at V and 0 bases at J; junction bases unmatched: 6. This CDR3 is built from 19 residues. Per germline, CDR1 LGHNT and CDR2 FRNRAP. The CDR3: CASGLVGGTGGGSYNEQFF. The CDR3 nucleotides are TGTGCTAGTGGTTTGGTAGGTGGGACAGGGGGCGGCTCCTACAATGAGCAGTTCTTC. Full variable domain (remainder filled in from reference TRBV12-5 and TRBJ2-1): DARVTQTPRHKVTEMGQEVTMRCQPILGHNTVFWYRQTMMQGLELLAYFRNRAPLDDSGMPKDRFSAEMPDATLATLKIQPSEPRDSAVYFCASGLVGGTGGGSYNEQFFGPGTRLTVL.

This clone has a single count. The chain carries TRBV3-1 (or the pseudogene TRBV3-2) and TRBJ2-2; no reliable D call. Germline V gene lookup returns CDR1 LGHDT and CDR2 YNNKEL (reference sequence). V was shortened by 3 bases and J by 2 bases, with 16 bases between the two germline ends. This CDR3 has 17 amino acids. DNA for the CDR3: TGTGCCAGCAGCCAGTTCTTCGGCGGTACCAACACCGGGGAGCTGTTTTTT. It translates to CASSQFFGGTNTGELFF.

V and J are TRBV7-9 and TRBJ2-3; TRBD1 matches at 7 bases. V was pared by 1 base and J by 6 bases, with 1 base of the junction left unmatched. Germline lookup yields CDR1 SEHNR and CDR2 FQNEAQ (reference sequence). The length of the CDR3 is 13 residues. Here the CDR3 reads CASSLEGADTQYF. The CDR3 region has the DNA TGTGCCAGCAGCTTAGAGGGGGCTGATACGCAGTATTTT.

This chain joins TRBV11-2 and TRBJ2-1; TRBD2 aligns across 10 bases. J was trimmed by 0 bases and V by 3 bases; bases with no gene match: 8. CDR3 length equals 18 residues. In germline, CDR1 is SGHAT, CDR2 FQNNGV. CDR3 nucleotides: TGTGCCAGCAGCTTTTGGCTAGCGGGGGATCCCTCCTACAATGAGCAGTTCTTC. Protein: CASSFWLAGDPSYNEQFF.

The chain couples TRBV11-2 to TRBJ2-3, with TRBD1 identical over 9 bases. This CDR3 comprises 14 residues. The germline V gene has CDR1 SGHAT and CDR2 FQNNGV. With 5 bases clipped from V and 6 bases from J, the junction kept 6 bases outside the gene matches. The CDR3 is CASSRTGERDTQYF. In nucleotides, the CDR3 is TGTGCCAGCAGCCGGACAGGGGAGCGTGATACGCAGTATTTT.

The gene calls are TRBV5-1 and TRBJ2-5; the D gene is possibly TRBD1 (6 bases). The CDR3 covers 15 residues. The V and J ends lost 0 bases and 4 bases respectively, with 13 bases between them. Germline assignment: CDR1 SGHRS and CDR2 YFSETQ. The CDR3 loop is CASSLEGGFSETQYF. DNA of the CDR3: TGCGCCAGCAGCTTGGAAGGGGGTTTTTCAGAGACCCAGTACTTC.

The V call is TRBV18, the J call TRBJ1-2, with 7 bases lining up with TRBD1. Trimming cost V 3 bases and J 4 bases; bases outside gene matches: 8. This CDR3 contains 15 residues. Germline V lookup: CDR1 KGHSH, CDR2 LQKENI. The CDR3 reads CASSPRTGRSYGYTF. The DNA of the CDR3 is TGTGCCAGCTCACCCCGGACAGGTCGGAGCTATGGCTACACCTTC.

J is TRBJ2-2 and V is TRBV5-4, with 7 positions matching TRBD1. The germline V gene has CDR1 SGHNT and CDR2 YYREEE (reference sequence). V was pared by 4 bases and J by 3 bases, with 6 bases of the junction left unmatched. CDR3 length: 15 amino acids. The CDR3 loop reads CASSADREYTGELFF. The CDR3 DNA follows: TGTGCCAGCAGCGCCGACAGGGAGTACACCGGGGAGCTGTTTTTT.

The gene calls are TRBV30 and TRBJ2-7; TRBD2 is a possible D gene (6 bases). Trimming removed 4 bases from V and 5 bases from J, with 18 bases in between. Per the germline V gene, CDR1 is GTSNPN and CDR2 is SVGIG (reference sequence). The CDR3 totals 14 residues. The CDR3 bases are TGTGCCTGGAATTTAGGTGTATGGGGGGACGAGCAGTACTTC. Amino acid sequence: CAWNLGVWGDEQYF.

The V gene is TRBV7-6, the J gene TRBJ1-1; TRBD1 might be the D (6 bases). V shed 1 base and J shed 1 base, with 10 bases lying between them. The germline V gene has CDR1 SGHVS and CDR2 FNYEAQ. This CDR3 spans 15 amino acids. As DNA, the CDR3 is TGTGCCAGCAGCTTAGTTGGGGGGGCGAACACTGAAGCTTTCTTT. Encoded protein: CASSLVGGANTEAFF.

The chain is built from TRBV7-2 and TRBJ2-1, with 14 bases matching TRBD2. CDR3 length: 17 amino acids. V lost 2 bases and J lost 5; bases outside the gene matches: 5. Germline V gives CDR1 SGHTA, CDR2 FQGNSA. CDR3 sequence reads: CASSLRLAGGNHNEQFF. The CDR3 coding sequence is TGTGCCAGCAGCTTACGACTAGCGGGGGGGAATCACAATGAGCAGTTCTTC.

This clone has only a few counts. The chain recombines TRBV5-1 with TRBJ2-1; TRBD2 aligns across 9 bases. With 0 bases clipped from V and 4 bases from J, the junction kept 2 bases outside the gene matches. Germline V CDR1 and CDR2: SGHRS, YFSETQ. The CDR3 consists of 15 residues. In DNA form, the CDR3 reads TGCGCCAGCAGCTTGGGCGGGGGGGGATACAATGAGCAGTTCTTC. Translated, it gives CASSLGGGGYNEQFF.

This clone was detected a few times. This rearrangement joins TRBV7-9 to TRBJ1-5; D gene unclear. Trimming cost V 4 bases and J 5 bases, with 6 bases left between them. Germline assignment: CDR1 SEHNR and CDR2 FQNEAQ (reference sequence). CDR3 size: 12 residues. Here the CDR3 DNA reads TGTGCCAGCAGCTCCTCTCATCAGCCCCAGCATTTT. It is translated as CASSSSHQPQHF.

The V and J genes are TRBV9 and TRBJ2-1; TRBD2 aligns across 13 bases. Trimming took 4 bases from V and 5 from J; bases not matched to a gene: 3. Germline V gene lookup returns CDR1 SGDLS and CDR2 YYNGEE. The CDR3 is 15 residues long. CDR3 nucleotides: TGTGCCAGCAGCTCGACTAGCGGGGGGAACAATGAGCAGTTCTTC. Protein product: CASSSTSGGNNEQFF. The complete variable domain, with remaining parts taken from reference TRBV9 and TRBJ2-1, reads DSGVTQTPKHLITATGQRVTLRCSPRSGDLSVYWYQQSLDQGLQFLIQYYNGEERAKGNILERFSAQQFPDLHSELNLSSLELGDSALYFCASSSTSGGNNEQFFGPGTRLTVL.

The rearrangement links TRBV18 to TRBJ1-1; 9 bases map to TRBD1. Germline CDR1 KGHSH, CDR2 LQKENI. The CDR3 is made up of 14 amino acids. J lost 4 bases, V lost 5 bases, and 5 bases had no gene match. This CDR3 reads CASSSDRGGTEAFF. CDR3 coding DNA: TGTGCCAGCTCATCCGACAGGGGGGGCACTGAAGCTTTCTTT. The whole variable domain, filled in from reference TRBV18 and TRBJ1-1, reads NAGVMQNPRHLVRRRGQEARLRCSPMKGHSHVYWYRQLPEEGLKFMVYLQKENIIDESGMPKERFSAEFPKEGPSILRIQQVVRGDSAAYFCASSSDRGGTEAFFGQGTRLTVV.

The chain couples TRBV5-6 to TRBJ2-7, with D possibly TRBD2 on 7 matching bases. The germline V gene encodes CDR1 SGHDT and CDR2 YYEEEE. V was cut by 2 bases and J by 1 base, with 10 bases left in between. The CDR3 totals 14 residues. Here the CDR3 reads CASSLGGASYEQYF. Written as DNA, the CDR3 is TGTGCCAGCAGCTTAGGGGGGGCTTCCTACGAGCAGTACTTC.

V usage is TRBV18 and J usage is TRBJ1-1; no definite D call. Germline loops: CDR1 KGHSH, CDR2 LQKENI. The CDR3 has 16 residues. V was shortened by 2 bases and J by 2 bases, with 15 bases between the two germline ends. The CDR3 loop reads CASSPYSGDLNTEAFF. As DNA, the CDR3 is TGTGCCAGCTCACCATATTCGGGTGACCTTAACACTGAAGCTTTCTTT.

This chain joins TRBV7-2 and TRBJ2-5; no firm D call. V was shortened by 5 bases and J by 2 bases, with 15 bases between the two germline ends. The CDR3 totals 15 residues. CDR1 and CDR2 (germline): SGHTA, FQGNSA. CDR3 sequence: CASSRDLVGQETQYF. The CDR3 nucleotides are TGTGCCAGCAGCCGCGACCTGGTCGGGCAAGAGACCCAGTACTTC.

This clone turned up a few times. This sequence joins TRBV7-2 and TRBJ2-7, with D maybe TRBD2 (5 bases). Germline CDR1 reads SGHTA; CDR2 reads FQGNSA. The germline V and J ends were trimmed by 5 bases and 5 bases, with 19 bases remaining between them. The CDR3 consists of 15 residues. The CDR3 DNA sequence: TGTGCCAGCAGCATTCCCGCCGGAGGCTTGGACGAGCAGTACTTC. Amino acids: CASSIPAGGLDEQYF.

V is TRBV6-4 and J is TRBJ2-3; possibly TRBD1 for D (5 bases). CDR1 and CDR2 (germline): MRHNA, SNTAGT. The CDR3 contains 14 residues. Deletions cut 3 bases from V and 7 bases from J, with 14 bases between. The chain's CDR3 is CASSESGAGNTQYF. The CDR3 DNA reads as TGTGCCAGCAGTGAGAGTGGGGCAGGGAATACGCAGTATTTT.

This chain links TRBV30 with TRBJ2-5; D may be TRBD1 (5 bases). This CDR3 comprises 13 residues. Trimming shortened V by 8 bases and J by 2 bases, and 15 bases separated the two germline ends. Germline V gives CDR1 GTSNPN, CDR2 SVGIG (reference sequence). The CDR3 sequence: CASAGARQETQYF. DNA of the CDR3: TGTGCCAGCGCTGGGGCTAGGCAAGAGACCCAGTACTTC.